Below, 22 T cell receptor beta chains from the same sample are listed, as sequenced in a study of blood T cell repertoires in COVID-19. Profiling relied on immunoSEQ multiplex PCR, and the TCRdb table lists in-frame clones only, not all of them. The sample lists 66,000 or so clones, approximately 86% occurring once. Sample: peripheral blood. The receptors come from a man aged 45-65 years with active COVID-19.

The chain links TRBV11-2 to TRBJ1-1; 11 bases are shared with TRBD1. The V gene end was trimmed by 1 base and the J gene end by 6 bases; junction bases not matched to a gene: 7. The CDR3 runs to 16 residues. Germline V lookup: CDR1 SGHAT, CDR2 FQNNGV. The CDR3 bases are TGTGCCAGCAGCTTAGCTACCGGGACAGGGGGGTCTGAAGCTTTCTTT. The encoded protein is CASSLATGTGGSEAFF.

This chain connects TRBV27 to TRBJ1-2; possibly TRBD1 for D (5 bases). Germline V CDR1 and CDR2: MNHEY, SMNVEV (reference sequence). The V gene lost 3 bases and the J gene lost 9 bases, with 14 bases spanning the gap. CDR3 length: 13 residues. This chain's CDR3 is CASSLTDTSRYTF. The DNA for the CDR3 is TGTGCCAGCAGTTTGACAGACACCTCACGCTACACCTTC.

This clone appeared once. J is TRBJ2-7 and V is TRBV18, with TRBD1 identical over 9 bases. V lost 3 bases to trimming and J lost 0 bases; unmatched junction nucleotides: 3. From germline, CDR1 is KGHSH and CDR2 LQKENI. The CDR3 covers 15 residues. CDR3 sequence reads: CASSPGQGNSYEQYF. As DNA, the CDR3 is TGTGCCAGCTCACCGGGACAGGGAAACTCCTACGAGCAGTACTTC.

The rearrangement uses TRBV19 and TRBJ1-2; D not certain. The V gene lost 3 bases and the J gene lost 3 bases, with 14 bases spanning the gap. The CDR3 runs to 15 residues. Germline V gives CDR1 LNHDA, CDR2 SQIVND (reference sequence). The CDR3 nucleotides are TGTGCCAGTAGTATCTCAGCATACTATGACTATGGCTACACCTTC. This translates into CASSISAYYDYGYTF.

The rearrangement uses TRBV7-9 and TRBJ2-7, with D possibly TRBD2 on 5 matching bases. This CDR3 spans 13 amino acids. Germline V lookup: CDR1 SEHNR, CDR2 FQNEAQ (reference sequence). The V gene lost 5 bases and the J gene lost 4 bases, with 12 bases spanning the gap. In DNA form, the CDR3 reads TGTGCCAGCAGCCCAATCAGAGGGTACGAGCAGTACGTC. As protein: CASSPIRGYEQYV.

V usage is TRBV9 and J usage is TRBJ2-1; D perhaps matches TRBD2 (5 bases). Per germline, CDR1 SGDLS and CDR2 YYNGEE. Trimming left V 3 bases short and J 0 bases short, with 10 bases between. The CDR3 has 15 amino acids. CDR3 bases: TGTGCCAGCAGCGCAGAGGGAAGCTCCTACAATGAGCAGTTCTTC. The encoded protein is CASSAEGSSYNEQFF.

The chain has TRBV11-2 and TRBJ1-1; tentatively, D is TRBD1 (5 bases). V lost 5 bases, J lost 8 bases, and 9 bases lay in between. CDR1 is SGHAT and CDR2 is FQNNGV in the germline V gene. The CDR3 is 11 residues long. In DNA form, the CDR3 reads TGTGCCAGCAGCCAAAGGACAGAAGCTTTCTTT. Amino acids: CASSQRTEAFF.

The chain's CDR3 is CASQAGQGLGNSPLHF. The CDR3 DNA follows: TGTGCCAGCCAAGCGGGACAGGGTTTGGGTAATTCACCCCTCCACTTT. This sequence joins TRBV19 and TRBJ1-6; TRBD1 aligns across 9 bases. The CDR3 runs 16 residues. Trimming took 9 bases from V and 6 from J; bases not matched to a gene: 12. Germline CDR1 reads LNHDA; CDR2 reads SQIVND (reference sequence).

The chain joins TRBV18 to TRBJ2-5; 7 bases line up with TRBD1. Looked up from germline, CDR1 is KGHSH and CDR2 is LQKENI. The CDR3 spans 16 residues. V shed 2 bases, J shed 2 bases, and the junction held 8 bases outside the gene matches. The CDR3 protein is CASSPLGQTLQETQYF. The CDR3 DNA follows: TGTGCCAGCTCACCATTGGGACAGACCTTACAAGAGACCCAGTACTTC. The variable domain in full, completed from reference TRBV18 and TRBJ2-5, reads NAGVMQNPRHLVRRRGQEARLRCSPMKGHSHVYWYRQLPEEGLKFMVYLQKENIIDESGMPKERFSAEFPKEGPSILRIQQVVRGDSAAYFCASSPLGQTLQETQYFGPGTRLLVL.

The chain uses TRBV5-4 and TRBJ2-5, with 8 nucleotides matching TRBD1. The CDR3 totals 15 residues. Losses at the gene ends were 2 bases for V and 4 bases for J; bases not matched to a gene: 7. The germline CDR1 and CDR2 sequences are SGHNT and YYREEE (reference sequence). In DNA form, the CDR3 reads TGTGCCAGCAGCTTATCGTGGACAGGGCGAGAGACCCAGTACTTC. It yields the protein CASSLSWTGRETQYF. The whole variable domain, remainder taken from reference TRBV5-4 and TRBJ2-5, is ETGVTQSPTHLIKTRGQQVTLRCSSQSGHNTVSWYQQALGQGPQFIFQYYREEENGRGNFPPRFSGLQFPNYSSELNVNALELDDSALYLCASSLSWTGRETQYFGPGTRLLVL.

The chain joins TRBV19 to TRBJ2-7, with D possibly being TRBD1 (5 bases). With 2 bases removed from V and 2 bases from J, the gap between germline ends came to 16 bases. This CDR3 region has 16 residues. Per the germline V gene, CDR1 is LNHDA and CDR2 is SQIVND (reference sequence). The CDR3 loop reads CASSISQTVTTYEQYF. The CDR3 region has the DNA TGTGCCAGTAGTATATCCCAGACAGTAACCACCTACGAGCAGTACTTC.

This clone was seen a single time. The CDR3 DNA sequence: TGTGCCATCAGTGCCGGACTAGCGGGAGGTTTCAATGAGCAGTTCTTC. Translation gives CAISAGLAGGFNEQFF. The J gene is TRBJ2-1, the V gene TRBV10-3; TRBD2 matches 14 bases. Germline CDR1 and CDR2: ENHRY and SYGVKD. The J segment lost 6 bases and the V segment lost 4 bases, leaving 5 bases of the junction unmatched. The length of the CDR3 is 16 residues.

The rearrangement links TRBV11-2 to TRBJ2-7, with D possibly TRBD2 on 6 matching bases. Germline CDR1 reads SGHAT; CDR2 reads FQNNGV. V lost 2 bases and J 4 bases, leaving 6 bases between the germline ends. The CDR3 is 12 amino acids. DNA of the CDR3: TGTGCCAGCAGCTTACGGGGGTACGAGCAGTACGTC. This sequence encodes CASSLRGYEQYV.

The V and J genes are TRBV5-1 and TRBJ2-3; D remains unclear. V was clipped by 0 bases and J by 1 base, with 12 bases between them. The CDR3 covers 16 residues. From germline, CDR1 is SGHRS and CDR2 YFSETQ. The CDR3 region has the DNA TGCGCCAGCAGCTTGGGTGGCGACTCCCGCACAGATACGCAGTATTTT. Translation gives CASSLGGDSRTDTQYF.

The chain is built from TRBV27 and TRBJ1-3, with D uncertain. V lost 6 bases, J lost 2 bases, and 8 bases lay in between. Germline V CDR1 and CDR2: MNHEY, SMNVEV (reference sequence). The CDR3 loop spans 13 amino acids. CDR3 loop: CASRTTPGNTIYF. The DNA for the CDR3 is TGTGCCAGCAGAACAACGCCTGGAAACACCATATATTTT.

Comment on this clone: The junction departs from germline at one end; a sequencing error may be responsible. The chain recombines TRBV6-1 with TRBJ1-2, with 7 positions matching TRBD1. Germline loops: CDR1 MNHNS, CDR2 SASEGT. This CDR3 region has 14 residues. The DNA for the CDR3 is TGTGCCAGCAGAGAAGGGGGCCCGGGCTATGGCTACACCTTC. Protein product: CASREGGPGYGYTF.

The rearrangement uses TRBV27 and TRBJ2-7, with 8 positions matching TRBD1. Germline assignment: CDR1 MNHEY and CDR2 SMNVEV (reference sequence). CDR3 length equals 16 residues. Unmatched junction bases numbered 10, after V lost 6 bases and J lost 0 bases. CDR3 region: CASSVTGALNSYEQYF. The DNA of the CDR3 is TGTGCCAGCAGCGTGACAGGGGCTCTAAACTCCTACGAGCAGTACTTC.

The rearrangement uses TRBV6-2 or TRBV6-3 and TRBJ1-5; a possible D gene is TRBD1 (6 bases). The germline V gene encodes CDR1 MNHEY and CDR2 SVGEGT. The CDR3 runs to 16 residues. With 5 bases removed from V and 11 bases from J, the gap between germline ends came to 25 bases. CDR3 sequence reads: CASSDRQAPTGLAQHF. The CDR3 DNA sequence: TGTGCCAGCAGTGACCGACAGGCCCCTACCGGTTTGGCCCAGCATTTT.

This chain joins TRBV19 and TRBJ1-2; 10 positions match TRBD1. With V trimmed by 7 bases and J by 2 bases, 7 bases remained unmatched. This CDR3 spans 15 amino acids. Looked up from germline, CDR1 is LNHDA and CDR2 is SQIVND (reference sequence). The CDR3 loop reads CASTDDRGRNYGYTF. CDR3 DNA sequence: TGTGCCAGTACCGACGACAGGGGGCGAAACTATGGCTACACCTTC.

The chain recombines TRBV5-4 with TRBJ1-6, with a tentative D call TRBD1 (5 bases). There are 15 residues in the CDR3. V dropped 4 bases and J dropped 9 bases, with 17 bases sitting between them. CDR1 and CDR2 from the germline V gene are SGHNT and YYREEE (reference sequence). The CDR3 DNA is TGTGCCAGCAGCCTGAGAACTGACAGAAGTTCACCCCTCCACTTT. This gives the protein CASSLRTDRSSPLHF.

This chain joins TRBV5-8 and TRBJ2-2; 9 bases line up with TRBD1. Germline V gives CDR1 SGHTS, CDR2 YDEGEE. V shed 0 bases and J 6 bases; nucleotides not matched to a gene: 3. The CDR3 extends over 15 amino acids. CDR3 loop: CASSLGDRDAGELFF. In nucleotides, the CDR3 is TGTGCCAGCAGCTTGGGGGACAGGGACGCCGGGGAGCTGTTTTTT.

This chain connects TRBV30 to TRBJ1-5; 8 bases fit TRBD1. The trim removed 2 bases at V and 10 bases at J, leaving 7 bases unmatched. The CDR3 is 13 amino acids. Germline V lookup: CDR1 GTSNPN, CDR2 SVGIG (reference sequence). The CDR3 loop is CAWSPDREGPQHF. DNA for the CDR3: TGTGCCTGGAGTCCGGACAGGGAAGGCCCCCAGCATTTT.